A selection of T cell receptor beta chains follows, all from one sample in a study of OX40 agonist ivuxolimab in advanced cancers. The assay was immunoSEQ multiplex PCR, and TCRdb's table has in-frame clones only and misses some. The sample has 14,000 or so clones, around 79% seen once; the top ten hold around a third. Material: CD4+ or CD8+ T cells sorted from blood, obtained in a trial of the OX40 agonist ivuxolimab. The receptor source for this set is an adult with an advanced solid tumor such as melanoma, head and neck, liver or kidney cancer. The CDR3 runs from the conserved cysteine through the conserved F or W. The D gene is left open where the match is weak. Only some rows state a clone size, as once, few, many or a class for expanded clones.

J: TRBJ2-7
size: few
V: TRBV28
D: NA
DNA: TGTGCCAGCAGTTTTTTGGAGTACGAGCAGTACTTC
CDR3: CASSFLEYEQYF

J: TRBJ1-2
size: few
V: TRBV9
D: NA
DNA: TGTGCCAGCAGGGGGGGACGGCACTATGGCTACACCTTC
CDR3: CASRGGRHYGYTF

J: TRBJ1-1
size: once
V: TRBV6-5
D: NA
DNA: TGTGCCAGCAGTTACAGTCAGAACTCAAACACTGAAGCTTTCTTT
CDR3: CASSYSQNSNTEAFF

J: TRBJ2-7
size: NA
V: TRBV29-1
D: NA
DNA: TGCAGCGTTGAAGATCTCGGGGGCTACGAGCAGTACTTC
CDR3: CSVEDLGGYEQYF

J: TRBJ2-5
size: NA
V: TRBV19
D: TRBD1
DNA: TGTGCCAGTAGTATTTGGGTGGACAGGGGGCCCGGAGAGACCCAGTACTTC
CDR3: CASSIWVDRGPGETQYF

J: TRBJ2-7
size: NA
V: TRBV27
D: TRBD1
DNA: TGTGCCAGCAGTCTGACAGGGAACTACGAGCAGTACTTC
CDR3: CASSLTGNYEQYF

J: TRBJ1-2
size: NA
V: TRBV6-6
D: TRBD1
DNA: TGTGCCAGCAGGCTTACAGGGGAACTTGGCTACACCTTC
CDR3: CASRLTGELGYTF

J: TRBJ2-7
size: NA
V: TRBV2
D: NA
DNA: TGTGCCAGCAATCCCCCCGGGACAAGACATCTCTACGAGCAGTACTTC
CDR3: CASNPPGTRHLYEQYF

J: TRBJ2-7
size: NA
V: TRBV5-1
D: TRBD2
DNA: TGCGCCAGCAGCTTGTGGACTAGCGGGAGAGGGGGCTACGAGCAGTACTTC
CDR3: CASSLWTSGRGGYEQYF

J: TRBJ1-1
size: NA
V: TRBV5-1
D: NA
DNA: TGCGCCAGCACTCGGGGCACTGAAGCTTTCTTT
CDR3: CASTRGTEAFF

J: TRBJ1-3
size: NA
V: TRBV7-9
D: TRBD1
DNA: TGTGCCAGCAGCTTATTTGACAGGGTCAATGGAAACACCATATATTTT
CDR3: CASSLFDRVNGNTIYF

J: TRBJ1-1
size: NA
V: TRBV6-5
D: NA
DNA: TGTGCCAGCAGTTACCGACAGGTAACTGAAGCTTTCTTT
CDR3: CASSYRQVTEAFF

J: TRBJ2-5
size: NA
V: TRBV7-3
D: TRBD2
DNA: TGTGCCAGCAGCCCCAGGGGACTAGCGGATGAAGAGACCCAGTACTTC
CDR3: CASSPRGLADEETQYF

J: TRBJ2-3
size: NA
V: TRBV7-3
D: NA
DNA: TGTGCCAGCAGCTGGGCGGGCACAGATACGCAGTATTTT
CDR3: CASSWAGTDTQYF

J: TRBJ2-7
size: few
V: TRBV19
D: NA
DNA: TGTGCCAGTAGTATACAGTTTGGGGGCTACGAGCAGTACTTC
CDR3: CASSIQFGGYEQYF

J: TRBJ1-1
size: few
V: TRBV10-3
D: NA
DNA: TGTGCCATCGCGAATGATGCAGGCGAAGCTTTCTTT
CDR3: CAIANDAGEAFF

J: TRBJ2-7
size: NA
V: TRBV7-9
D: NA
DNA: TGTGCCAGCAGCTTACGCTCGTCCCCCGCCGGGGAGCAGTACTTC
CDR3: CASSLRSSPAGEQYF

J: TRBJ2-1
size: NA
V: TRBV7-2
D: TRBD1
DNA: TGTGCCAGCAGCTTAATCTTCGGGACAGGGGGCTCCTACAATGAGCAGTTCTTC
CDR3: CASSLIFGTGGSYNEQFF

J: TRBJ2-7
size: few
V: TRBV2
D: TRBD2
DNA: TGTGCCAGCAGTGAAGGCTCTAGCGGGTCCTCCTACGAGCAGTACTTC
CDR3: CASSEGSSGSSYEQYF

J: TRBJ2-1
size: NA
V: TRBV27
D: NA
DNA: TGTGCCAGCAGTCCCCTTGGAGGGGGTGAGCAGTTCTTC
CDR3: CASSPLGGGEQFF

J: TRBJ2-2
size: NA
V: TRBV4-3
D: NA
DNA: TGCGCCAGCAGCCAAGATCGAGTGACCGGGGAGCTGTTTTTT
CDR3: CASSQDRVTGELFF

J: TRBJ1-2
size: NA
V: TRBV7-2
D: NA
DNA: TGTGCCAGCAGCTTTTCCGGGACGGTGTTCTATGGCTACACCTTC
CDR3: CASSFSGTVFYGYTF

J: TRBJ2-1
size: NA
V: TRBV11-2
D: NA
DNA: TGTGCCAGCAGCTTCTTTGGAGGAAACAATGAGCAGTTCTTC
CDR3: CASSFFGGNNEQFF

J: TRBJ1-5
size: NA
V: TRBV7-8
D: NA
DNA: TGTGCCAGCAGCTTTATGGCGAGGGACAGCAATCAGCCCCAGCATTTT
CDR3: CASSFMARDSNQPQHF

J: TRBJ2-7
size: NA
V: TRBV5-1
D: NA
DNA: TGCGCCAGCAGCTTGCCGACGTACGAGCAGTACTTC
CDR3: CASSLPTYEQYF

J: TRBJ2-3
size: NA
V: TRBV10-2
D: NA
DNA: TGCGCCAGCAGTGAATTGGCAGGGACAGATACGCAGTATTTT
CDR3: CASSELAGTDTQYF

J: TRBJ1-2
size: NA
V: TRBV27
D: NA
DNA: TGTGCCAGCAGTCCGACGGAGAGGTATGGCTACACCTTC
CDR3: CASSPTERYGYTF

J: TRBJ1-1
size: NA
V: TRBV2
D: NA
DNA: TGTGCCAGCACACTTGGACTAAAAAACACTGAAGCTTTCTTT
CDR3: CASTLGLKNTEAFF

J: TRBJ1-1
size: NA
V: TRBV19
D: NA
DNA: TGTGCCACCACACCATCGAACACTGAAGCTTTCTTT
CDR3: CATTPSNTEAFF

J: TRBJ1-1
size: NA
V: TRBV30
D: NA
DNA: TGTGCCTGGAGTGGACCTCTCGGGGCGAGCACTGAAGCTTTCTTT
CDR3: CAWSGPLGASTEAFF

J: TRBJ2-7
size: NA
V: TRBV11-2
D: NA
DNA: TGTGCCAGCAGCGACAGGTTTGGTGAGCAGTACTTC
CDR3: CASSDRFGEQYF

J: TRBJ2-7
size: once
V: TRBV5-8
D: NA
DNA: TGTGCCAGCAGCTTCGGCCTCTCTCAGGGGCACGAGCAGTACTTC
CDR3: CASSFGLSQGHEQYF

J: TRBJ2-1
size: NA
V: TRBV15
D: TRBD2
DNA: TGTGCCAGCACAGCCCGGGGAGGGGACAATGAGCAGTTCTTC
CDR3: CASTARGGDNEQFF

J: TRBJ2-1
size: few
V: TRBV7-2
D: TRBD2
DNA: TGTGCCAGCAGCTTGACGCTAGCGGGAGCTGCGCGGGAGCAGTTCTTC
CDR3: CASSLTLAGAAREQFF

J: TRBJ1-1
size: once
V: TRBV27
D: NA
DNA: TGTGCCAGCAGTTTATACCCAAAGGGCACTGAAGCTTTCTTT
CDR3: CASSLYPKGTEAFF

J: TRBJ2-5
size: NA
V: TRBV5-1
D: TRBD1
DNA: TGTGCCAGCAGCTGGGACAGCCTCCAAGAGACCCAGTACTTC
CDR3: CASSWDSLQETQYF

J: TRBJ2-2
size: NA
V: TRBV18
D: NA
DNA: TGTGCCAGCTCACCAACATCAGGGGAGCTGTTTTTT
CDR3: CASSPTSGELFF

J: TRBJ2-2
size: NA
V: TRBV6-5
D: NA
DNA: TGTGCCAGCAGTTACACTCGGATGGCGAACACCGGGGAGCTGTTTTTT
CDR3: CASSYTRMANTGELFF

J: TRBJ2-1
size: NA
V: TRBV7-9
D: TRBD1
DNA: TGTGCCAGCAGCTTAACAGGGGAATACAATGAGCAGTTCTTC
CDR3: CASSLTGEYNEQFF

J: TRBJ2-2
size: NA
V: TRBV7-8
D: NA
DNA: TGTGCCAGCAGCTTCCCCGGGGAGCTGTTTTTT
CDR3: CASSFPGELFF

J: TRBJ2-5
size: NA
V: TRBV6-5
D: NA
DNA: TGTGCCAGCAGTTATCTGGGGGGAGAGACCCAGTACTTC
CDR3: CASSYLGGETQYF

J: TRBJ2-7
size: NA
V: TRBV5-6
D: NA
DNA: TGTGCCAGCAGCTTGGAGGGTTTAAGGTACGAGCAGTACTTC
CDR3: CASSLEGLRYEQYF

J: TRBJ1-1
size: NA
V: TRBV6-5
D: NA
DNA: TGTGCCACCAATCCTCCCGGGCCGACTCGCACTGAAGCTTTCTTT
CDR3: CATNPPGPTRTEAFF

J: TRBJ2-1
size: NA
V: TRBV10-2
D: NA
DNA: TGCGCCAGCAGTGAAGGGAATGAGCAGTTCTTC
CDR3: CASSEGNEQFF

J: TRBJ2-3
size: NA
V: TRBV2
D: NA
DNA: TGTGCCAGCAGTGAGACACCAAGCACAGATACGCAGTATTTT
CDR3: CASSETPSTDTQYF

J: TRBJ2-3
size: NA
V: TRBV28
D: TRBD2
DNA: TGTGCCAGCCTCTCAACTAGCGCCGATACGCAGTATTTT
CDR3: CASLSTSADTQYF

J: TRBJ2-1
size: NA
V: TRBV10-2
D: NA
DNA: TGCGCCAGCAGTGAGTATAGGGACAATGAGCAGTTCTTC
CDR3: CASSEYRDNEQFF

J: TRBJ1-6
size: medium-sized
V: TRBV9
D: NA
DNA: TGTGCCAGCAGCGTAGGTCAGGGAGCCTCACCCCTCCACTTT
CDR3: CASSVGQGASPLHF

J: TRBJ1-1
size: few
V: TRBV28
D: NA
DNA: TGTGCCAGCAGTTTAGACCCCACTGAAGCTTTCTTT
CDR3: CASSLDPTEAFF

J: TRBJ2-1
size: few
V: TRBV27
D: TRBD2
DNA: TGTGCCAGCAGTCTAGCGGGGGCTAACAATGAGCAGTTCTTC
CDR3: CASSLAGANNEQFF

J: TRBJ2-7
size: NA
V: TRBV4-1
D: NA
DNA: TGCGCCAGCAGCCAAGATAGAAACCCCGCCTACGAGCAGTACTTC
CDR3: CASSQDRNPAYEQYF

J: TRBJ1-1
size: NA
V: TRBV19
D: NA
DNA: TGTGCCAGTAGTATATGGGGCAGTAGACTGAACACTGAAGCTTTCTTT
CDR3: CASSIWGSRLNTEAFF

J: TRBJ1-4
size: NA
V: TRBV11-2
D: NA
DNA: TGTGCCAGCAGCTTTCAGGATGCAACTAATGAAAAACTGTTTTTT
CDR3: CASSFQDATNEKLFF

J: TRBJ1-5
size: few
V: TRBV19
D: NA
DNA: TGTGCCAGTAGTAGCCCCACCTATAGCAATCAGCCCCAGCATTTT
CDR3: CASSSPTYSNQPQHF

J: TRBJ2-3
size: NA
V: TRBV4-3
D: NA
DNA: TGCGCCAGCAGCCAAGCACGATTTCTTAGCACAGATACGCAGTATTTT
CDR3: CASSQARFLSTDTQYF